The source of this T cell receptor beta chain is a study of T cell responses to AZD1222 COVID-19 vaccine. The length of the CDR3 is 17 residues. In germline, CDR1 is LGHNA, CDR2 YNFKEQ. The V gene lost 0 bases and the J gene lost 7 bases, with 16 bases spanning the gap. Sequenced by immunoSEQ multiplex PCR; TCRdb stores in-frame clones only, minus some. The sample records roughly 250,000 clones, 85% to 95% being singletons. This chain uses TRBV4-2 with TRBJ1-6; D unclear. Source: peripheral blood, taken on day 0 of AZD1222 vaccination. This TCR derives from an adult in good health. The CDR3 nucleotides are TGTGCCAGCAGCCAAGAAAGTGTACGGGCAGAGAATTCACCCCTCCACTTT. It yields the protein CASSQESVRAENSPLHF.